Below, 14 T cell receptor beta chains from the same sample are listed, as sequenced in a study of cytomegalovirus exposure and HLA in healthy donors. The primer mix had 60 Vbeta and 13 Jbeta primers. TCRdb's copy holds only in-frame clones and misses some; the assay was immunoSEQ multiplex PCR. The profile covers tens of thousands of clones, with 78% appearing a single time and 8% to 10% taken by the ten largest. The sequenced sample was PBMCs. These receptors were taken from a woman aged 40 to 49 in good health and CMV-seropositive.

This clone was seen a handful of times. The chain is built from TRBV30 and TRBJ1-6; D perhaps matches TRBD1 (5 bases). This CDR3 region has 14 residues. Germline CDR1 GTSNPN, CDR2 SVGIG (reference sequence). V gave up 0 bases and J gave up 8 bases, with 11 bases separating them. The CDR3 loop reads CAWSVGEEDSPLHF. In DNA, the CDR3 is TGTGCCTGGAGTGTAGGGGAAGAGGATTCACCCCTCCACTTT.

This clone was seen just once. Additional DNA sequences in this sample encode the identical CDR3. V is TRBV2 and J is TRBJ1-1, with D perhaps TRBD1 (5 bases). The V end was cut by 1 base, the J end by 5 bases, with 8 bases between. The CDR3 has 13 residues. Germline loops: CDR1 SNHLY, CDR2 FYNNEI. The CDR3 is CASSEEGSTEAFF. The CDR3 DNA sequence: TGTGCCAGCAGTGAAGAGGGGTCGACTGAAGCTTTCTTT.

On this clone itself: This specimen includes other DNA sequences encoding the same CDR3. V gene TRBV11-2 combines with J gene TRBJ2-5, with a possible D match to TRBD1 (5 bases). The CDR3 contains 14 residues. Germline V CDR1 and CDR2: SGHAT, FQNNGV. V was cut by 3 bases and J by 0 bases, with 8 bases left in between. In nucleotides, the CDR3 is TGTGCCAGCAGCTTCGGACATGACCAAGAGACCCAGTACTTC. This gives the protein CASSFGHDQETQYF.

The V gene is TRBV28, the J gene TRBJ1-6; D ambiguous. The CDR3 contains 14 residues. The germline V gene encodes CDR1 MDHEN and CDR2 SYDVKM. V gave up 5 bases and J gave up 9 bases, with 14 bases separating them. The CDR3 DNA reads TGTGCCAGCAGTAAGACCCCGGCGGGTTCACCCCTCCACTTT. This encodes CASSKTPAGSPLHF.

The chain employs TRBV10-3 and TRBJ2-7; 10 bases line up with TRBD1. In germline, CDR1 is ENHRY, CDR2 SYGVKD. The V and J ends lost 9 bases and 5 bases, in that order; junction bases with no gene match: 7. The CDR3 covers 13 residues. CDR3 sequence: CAIQPGTGDEQYF. The CDR3 bases are TGTGCCATTCAGCCAGGGACAGGGGACGAGCAGTACTTC.

This clone was counted once. The genes are TRBV6-5 and TRBJ2-7; TRBD2 aligns across 13 bases. The CDR3 consists of 14 residues. Germline V gene sequence: CDR1 MNHEY, CDR2 SVGAGI. Trimming removed 6 bases from V and 2 bases from J; junction bases left unmatched: 1. This CDR3 is CASRGLAGPYEQYF. CDR3 DNA sequence: TGTGCCAGCAGGGGACTAGCGGGGCCCTACGAGCAGTACTTC.

This clone was seen only once. This chain joins TRBV9 and TRBJ2-2; D might be TRBD1 (6 bases). The CDR3 is 14 amino acids. V was clipped by 6 bases and J by 0 bases, with 9 bases between them. CDR1 and CDR2 from the germline V gene are SGDLS and YYNGEE. The CDR3 loop reads CASKQGSNTGELFF. CDR3 nucleotide sequence: TGTGCCAGCAAACAGGGATCGAACACCGGGGAGCTGTTTTTT. The full variable domain, rest sourced from reference TRBV9 and TRBJ2-2, is DSGVTQTPKHLITATGQRVTLRCSPRSGDLSVYWYQQSLDQGLQFLIQYYNGEERAKGNILERFSAQQFPDLHSELNLSSLELGDSALYFCASKQGSNTGELFFGEGSRLTVL.

V usage is TRBV5-1 and J usage is TRBJ2-7, with 8 positions matching TRBD2. Germline CDR1 SGHRS, CDR2 YFSETQ. The CDR3 length is 16 residues. J lost 1 base, V lost 4 bases, and 10 bases had no gene match. CDR3 sequence (DNA): TGCGCCAGCAGCCCGGGGGGGACGTCGGATTCCTACGAGCAGTACTTC. Protein: CASSPGGTSDSYEQYF.

The chain is built from TRBV29-1 and TRBJ1-1; the D is unclear. Germline lookup yields CDR1 SQVTM and CDR2 ANQGSEA. V was clipped by 5 bases and J by 0 bases, with 13 bases between them. The CDR3 totals 14 residues. CDR3 region: CSVLSGGLNTEAFF. The CDR3 nucleotides read TGCAGCGTTTTGTCCGGAGGGCTGAACACTGAAGCTTTCTTT.

This clone has only one observation. V gene TRBV5-6 combines with J gene TRBJ2-5, with 7 bases matching TRBD2. The CDR3 loop spans 14 amino acids. The germline V gene has CDR1 SGHDT and CDR2 YYEEEE. Trimming took 2 bases from V and 1 from J; bases not matched to a gene: 2. CDR3 amino acids: CASSFGTTQETQYF. The CDR3 DNA reads TGTGCCAGCAGCTTTGGGACTACCCAAGAGACCCAGTACTTC.

The chain links TRBV11-2 to TRBJ1-2; no clear D. Germline V lookup: CDR1 SGHAT, CDR2 FQNNGV. Trimming removed 0 bases from V and 4 bases from J, with 6 bases in between. This CDR3 contains 13 residues. CDR3 sequence (DNA): TGTGCCAGCAGCTTAGACAGATCCTATGGCTACACCTTC. Encoded protein: CASSLDRSYGYTF. The variable domain in full, with the rest retrieved from reference TRBV11-2 and TRBJ1-2, is EAGVAQSPRYKIIEKRQSVAFWCNPISGHATLYWYQQILGQGPKLLIQFQNNGVVDDSQLPKDRFSAERLKGVDSTLKIQPAKLEDSAVYLCASSLDRSYGYTFGSGTRLTVV.

The chain carries TRBV21-1 and TRBJ1-5. TRBV21-1 is an annotated pseudogene. CDR3 size: 15 residues. The CDR3: CASSNPDPGNQPQHF. The CDR3, as DNA: TGTGCCAGCAGCAATCCCGACCCGGGGAATCAGCCCCAGCATTTT.

This chain joins TRBV7-8 and TRBJ1-1, with unresolved D. Between the trimmed V and J ends, which lost 5 bases and 6 bases, there was a span of 13 bases. Germline V gene lookup returns CDR1 SGHVS and CDR2 FQNEAQ. The length of the CDR3 is 13 residues. CDR3 region: CASSQTKSAEAFF. CDR3 DNA sequence: TGTGCCAGCAGCCAGACCAAGAGCGCTGAAGCTTTCTTT.

The J gene is TRBJ2-3, the V gene TRBV9, with 8 positions matching TRBD2. The CDR3 length is 16 residues. J lost 6 bases, V lost 4 bases, and 13 bases had no gene match. Germline lookup yields CDR1 SGDLS and CDR2 YYNGEE. The CDR3 sequence: CASSTLPGGASDTQYF. The CDR3 region has the DNA TGTGCCAGCAGCACCCTTCCCGGGGGGGCATCCGATACGCAGTATTTT. Looking up the rest from reference TRBV9 and TRBJ2-3 gives the full variable domain: DSGVTQTPKHLITATGQRVTLRCSPRSGDLSVYWYQQSLDQGLQFLIQYYNGEERAKGNILERFSAQQFPDLHSELNLSSLELGDSALYFCASSTLPGGASDTQYFGPGTRLTVL.